The sequence of this T cell receptor beta chain was determined in a study of beta chain features in type 1 diabetes. Study-wide points: A pattern of fewer insertions and more deletions at VDJ junctions was seen in type 1 diabetes patients. Shorter TCRB CDR3s, moderately but significantly so, were found in Type 1 diabetes patients in all four CD4+ subsets.

Germline V gene sequence: CDR1 SGHTA, CDR2 FQGNSA. The CDR3 consists of 14 residues. V lost 5 bases and J lost 5, with 14 bases in between. The count of this clone is one. The antigen is unknown. Isolation of CD4+ naive, central memory, regulatory and stem cell-like memory cells was achieved by sorting via CD45RO/CCR7/CD25/CD127/CD95/CD27. Expressed TCRB transcripts were sequenced because the entire RNA isolate underwent reverse transcription. Produced via immunoSEQ multiplex PCR; TCRdb's table is partial and in-frame only. The sample contains around 160,000 clones, almost 65% of which appear only once.

This chain connects TRBV7-2 to TRBJ2-3; no clear D. The receptor comes from a man aged 25-45 years with type 1 diabetes. Material for sequencing was naive CD4+ T cells from blood. CDR3 bases: TGTGCCAGCAGCCCCGATTCCGGTATAGATACGCAGTATTTT. Translated, it gives CASSPDSGIDTQYF.